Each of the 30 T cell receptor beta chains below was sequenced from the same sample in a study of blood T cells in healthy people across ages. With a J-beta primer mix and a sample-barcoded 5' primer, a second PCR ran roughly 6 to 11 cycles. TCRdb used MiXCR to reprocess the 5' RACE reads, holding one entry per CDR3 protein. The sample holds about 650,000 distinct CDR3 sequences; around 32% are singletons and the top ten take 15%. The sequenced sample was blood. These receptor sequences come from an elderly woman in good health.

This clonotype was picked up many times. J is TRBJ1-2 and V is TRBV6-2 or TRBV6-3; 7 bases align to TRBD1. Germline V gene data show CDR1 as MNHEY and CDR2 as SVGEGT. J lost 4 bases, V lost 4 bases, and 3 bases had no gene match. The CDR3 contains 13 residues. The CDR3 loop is CASSFTGAYGYTF. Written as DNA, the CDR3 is TGTGCCAGCAGTTTTACAGGGGCCTATGGCTACACCTTC.

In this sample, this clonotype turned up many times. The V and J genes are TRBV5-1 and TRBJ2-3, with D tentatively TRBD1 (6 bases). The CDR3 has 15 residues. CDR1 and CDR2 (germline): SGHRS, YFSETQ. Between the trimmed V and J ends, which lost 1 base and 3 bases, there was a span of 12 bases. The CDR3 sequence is CASSLRQVTTDTQYF. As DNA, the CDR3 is TGCGCCAGCAGCTTGAGACAGGTCACAACAGATACGCAGTATTTT.

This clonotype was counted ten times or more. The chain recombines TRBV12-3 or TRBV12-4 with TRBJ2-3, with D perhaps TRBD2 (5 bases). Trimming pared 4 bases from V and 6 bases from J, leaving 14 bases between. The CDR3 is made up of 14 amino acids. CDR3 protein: CASSSWLSDDTQYF. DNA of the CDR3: TGTGCCAGCAGTTCCTGGCTTAGCGACGATACGCAGTATTTT.

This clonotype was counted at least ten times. Written as DNA, the CDR3 is TGCAGCGTCCTAGGACTTTACTCCACAGATACGCAGTATTTT. This codes for CSVLGLYSTDTQYF. The genes are TRBV29-1 and TRBJ2-3, with D tentatively TRBD2 (5 bases). This CDR3 comprises 14 residues. CDR1 and CDR2 (germline): SQVTM, ANQGSEA. Trimming took off 6 bases at V and 2 bases at J, with 15 bases between the two ends.

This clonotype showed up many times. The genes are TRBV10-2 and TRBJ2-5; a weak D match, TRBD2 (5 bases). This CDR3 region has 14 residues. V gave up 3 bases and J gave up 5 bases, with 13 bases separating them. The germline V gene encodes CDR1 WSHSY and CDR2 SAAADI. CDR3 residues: CASSDPTSWETQYF. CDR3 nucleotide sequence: TGCGCCAGCAGTGACCCCACTAGTTGGGAGACCCAGTACTTC.

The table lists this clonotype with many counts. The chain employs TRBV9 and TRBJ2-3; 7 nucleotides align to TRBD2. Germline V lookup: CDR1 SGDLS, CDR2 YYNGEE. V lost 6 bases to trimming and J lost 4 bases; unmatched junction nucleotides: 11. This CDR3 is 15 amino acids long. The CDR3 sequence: CASTPGAGFADTQYF. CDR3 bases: TGTGCCAGCACGCCTGGAGCGGGGTTTGCAGATACGCAGTATTTT.

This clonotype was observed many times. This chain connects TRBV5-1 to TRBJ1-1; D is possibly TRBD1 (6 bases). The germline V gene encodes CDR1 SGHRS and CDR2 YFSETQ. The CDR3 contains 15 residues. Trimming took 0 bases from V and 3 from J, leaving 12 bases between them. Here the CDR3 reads CASSLEGQRDTEAFF. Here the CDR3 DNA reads TGCGCCAGCAGCTTGGAAGGACAGCGGGACACTGAAGCTTTCTTT.

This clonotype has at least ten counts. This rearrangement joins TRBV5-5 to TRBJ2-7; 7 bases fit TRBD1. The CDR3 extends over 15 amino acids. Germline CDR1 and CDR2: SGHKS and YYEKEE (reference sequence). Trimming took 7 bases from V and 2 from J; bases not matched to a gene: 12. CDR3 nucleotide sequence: TGTGCCAGCTCCCCCGACCCGGGACAGACCTACGAGCAGTACTTC. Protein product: CASSPDPGQTYEQYF.

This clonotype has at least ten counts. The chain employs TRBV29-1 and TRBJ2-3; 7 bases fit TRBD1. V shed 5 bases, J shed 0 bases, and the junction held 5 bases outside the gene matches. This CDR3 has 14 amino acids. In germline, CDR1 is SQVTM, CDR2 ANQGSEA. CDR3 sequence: CSVLGGESTDTQYF. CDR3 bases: TGCAGCGTTCTAGGGGGCGAGAGCACAGATACGCAGTATTTT.

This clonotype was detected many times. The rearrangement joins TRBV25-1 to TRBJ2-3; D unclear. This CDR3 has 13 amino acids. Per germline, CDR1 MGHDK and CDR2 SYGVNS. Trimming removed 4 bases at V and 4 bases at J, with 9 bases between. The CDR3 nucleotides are TGTGCCAGCAGTGGCCTATCGGCAGATACGCAGTATTTT. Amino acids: CASSGLSADTQYF.

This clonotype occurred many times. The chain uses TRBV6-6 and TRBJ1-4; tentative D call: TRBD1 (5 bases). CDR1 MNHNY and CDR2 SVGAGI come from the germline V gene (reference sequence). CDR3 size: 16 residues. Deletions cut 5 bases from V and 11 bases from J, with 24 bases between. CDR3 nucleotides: TGTGCCAGCAGTGGGACTCGACAGTGGCCCGATTTGAAACTGTTTTTT. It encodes CASSGTRQWPDLKLFF.

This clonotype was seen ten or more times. The chain's CDR3 is CASRRTGAGETQYF. DNA of the CDR3: TGTGCCAGCAGAAGAACAGGGGCAGGAGAGACCCAGTACTTC. The chain is built from TRBV25-1 and TRBJ2-5, with TRBD1 identical over 7 bases. This CDR3 is built from 14 residues. Trimming cost V 6 bases and J 4 bases; bases outside gene matches: 8. The germline gives CDR1 MGHDK, CDR2 SYGVNS.

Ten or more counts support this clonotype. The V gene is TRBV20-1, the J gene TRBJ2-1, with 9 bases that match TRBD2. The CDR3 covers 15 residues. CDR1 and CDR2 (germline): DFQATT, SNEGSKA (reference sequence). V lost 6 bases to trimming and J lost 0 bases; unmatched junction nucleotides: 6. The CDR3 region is CSASGGLSSYNEQFF. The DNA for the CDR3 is TGCAGTGCAAGCGGGGGGCTAAGCTCCTACAATGAGCAGTTCTTC.

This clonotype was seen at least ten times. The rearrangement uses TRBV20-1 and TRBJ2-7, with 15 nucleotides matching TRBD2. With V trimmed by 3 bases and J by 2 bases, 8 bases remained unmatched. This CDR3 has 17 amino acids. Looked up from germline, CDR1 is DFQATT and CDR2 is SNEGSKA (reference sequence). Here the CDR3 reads CSARSGTSGGSTYEQYF. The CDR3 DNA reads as TGCAGTGCTAGGTCCGGGACTAGCGGGGGGTCCACCTACGAGCAGTACTTC.

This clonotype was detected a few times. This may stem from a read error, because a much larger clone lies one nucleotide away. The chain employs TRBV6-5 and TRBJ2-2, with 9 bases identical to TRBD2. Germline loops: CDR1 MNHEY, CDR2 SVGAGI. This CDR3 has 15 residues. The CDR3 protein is CASSYSGGNTGERFF. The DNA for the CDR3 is TGTGCCAGCAGTTATAGCGGGGGAAACACCGGGGAGCGGTTTTTT.

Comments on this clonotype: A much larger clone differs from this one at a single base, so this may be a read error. The chain's CDR3 is CSGEPSTDTQYF. CDR3 coding DNA: TGCAGCGGTGAACCTAGCACAGATACGCAGTATTTT. V usage is TRBV29-1 and J usage is TRBJ2-3; no firm D call. Germline-derived CDR1 and CDR2 are SQVTM and ANQGSEA. CDR3 length: 12 residues.

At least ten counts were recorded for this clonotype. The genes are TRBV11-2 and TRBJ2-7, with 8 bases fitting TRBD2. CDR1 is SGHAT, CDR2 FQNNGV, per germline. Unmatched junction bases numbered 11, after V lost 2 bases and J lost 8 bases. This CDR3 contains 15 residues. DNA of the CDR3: TGTGCCAGCAGCTTAACGACTAGCGCGGGTGGGAAGCAGTACTTC. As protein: CASSLTTSAGGKQYF.

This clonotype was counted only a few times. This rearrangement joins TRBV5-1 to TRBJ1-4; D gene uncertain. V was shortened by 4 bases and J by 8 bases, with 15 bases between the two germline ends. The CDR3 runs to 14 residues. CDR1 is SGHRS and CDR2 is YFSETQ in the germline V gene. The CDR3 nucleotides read TGCGCCAGCAGCCAAGCATCCCCCGGAGAAAAACTGTTTTTT. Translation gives CASSQASPGEKLFF.

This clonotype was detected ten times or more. The CDR3 coding sequence is TGCGCCACTGGACGGGGATACAACACTGAAGCTTTCTTT. Protein sequence: CATGRGYNTEAFF. The chain is built from TRBV5-1 and TRBJ1-1; D unclear. CDR1 is SGHRS and CDR2 is YFSETQ in the germline V gene. Trimming removed 9 bases from V and 2 bases from J, with 14 bases in between. The CDR3 extends over 13 amino acids.

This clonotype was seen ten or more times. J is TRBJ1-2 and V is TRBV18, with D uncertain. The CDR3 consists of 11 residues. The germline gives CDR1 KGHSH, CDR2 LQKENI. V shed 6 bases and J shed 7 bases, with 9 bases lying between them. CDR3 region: CASSPAVGYTF. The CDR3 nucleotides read TGTGCCAGCTCTCCGGCTGTTGGCTACACCTTC. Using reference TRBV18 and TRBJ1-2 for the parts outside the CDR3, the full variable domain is NAGVMQNPRHLVRRRGQEARLRCSPMKGHSHVYWYRQLPEEGLKFMVYLQKENIIDESGMPKERFSAEFPKEGPSILRIQQVVRGDSAAYFCASSPAVGYTFGSGTRLTVV.

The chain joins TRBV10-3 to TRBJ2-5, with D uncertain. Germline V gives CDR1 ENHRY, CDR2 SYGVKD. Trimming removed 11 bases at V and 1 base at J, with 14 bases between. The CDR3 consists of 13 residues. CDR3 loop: CAASIRAQETQYF. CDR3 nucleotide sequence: TGTGCCGCCTCGATCCGGGCCCAAGAGACCCAGTACTTC.

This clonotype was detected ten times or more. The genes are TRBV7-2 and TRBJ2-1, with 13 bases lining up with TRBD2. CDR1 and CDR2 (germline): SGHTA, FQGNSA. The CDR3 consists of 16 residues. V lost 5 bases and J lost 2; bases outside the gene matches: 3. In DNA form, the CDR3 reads TGTGCCAGCAGCGGGGGGACTAGCGGGGCCTACAATGAGCAGTTCTTC. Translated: CASSGGTSGAYNEQFF.

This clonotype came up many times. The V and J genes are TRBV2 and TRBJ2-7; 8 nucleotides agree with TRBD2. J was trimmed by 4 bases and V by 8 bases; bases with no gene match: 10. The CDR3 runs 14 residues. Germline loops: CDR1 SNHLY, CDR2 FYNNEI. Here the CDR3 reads CASGAQAGVYEQYF. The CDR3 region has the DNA TGTGCCAGCGGGGCGCAAGCGGGGGTATACGAGCAGTACTTC.

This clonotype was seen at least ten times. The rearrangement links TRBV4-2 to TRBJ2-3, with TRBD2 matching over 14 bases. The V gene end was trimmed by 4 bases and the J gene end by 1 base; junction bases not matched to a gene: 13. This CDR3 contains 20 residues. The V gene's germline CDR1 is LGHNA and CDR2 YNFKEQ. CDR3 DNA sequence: TGTGCCAGCAGCCGCTCAGCGAGGGGGACTAGCGGGGGAGGCACAGATACGCAGTATTTT. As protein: CASSRSARGTSGGGTDTQYF.

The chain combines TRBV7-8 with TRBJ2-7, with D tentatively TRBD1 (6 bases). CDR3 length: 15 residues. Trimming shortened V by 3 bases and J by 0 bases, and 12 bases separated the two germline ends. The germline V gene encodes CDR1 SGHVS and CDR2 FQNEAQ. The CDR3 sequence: CASSFFEDSSYEQYF. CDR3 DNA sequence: TGTGCCAGCAGCTTTTTCGAGGACAGCTCCTACGAGCAGTACTTC.

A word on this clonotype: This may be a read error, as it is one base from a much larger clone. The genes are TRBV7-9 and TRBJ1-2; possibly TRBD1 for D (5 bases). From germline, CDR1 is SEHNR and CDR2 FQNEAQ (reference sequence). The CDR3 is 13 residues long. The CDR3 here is CANSPTGDHGYTF. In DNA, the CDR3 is TGTGCCAACAGCCCCACAGGAGACCATGGCTACACCTTC.

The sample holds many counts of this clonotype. The chain's CDR3 is CSARRARDYTF. As DNA, the CDR3 is TGCAGTGCCCGAAGGGCCAGGGACTACACCTTC. The chain employs TRBV20-1 and TRBJ1-2, with a tentative D call TRBD1 (5 bases). The CDR3 extends over 11 amino acids. V was clipped by 6 bases and J by 10 bases, with 15 bases between them. Germline CDR1 is DFQATT and CDR2 is SNEGSKA (reference sequence).

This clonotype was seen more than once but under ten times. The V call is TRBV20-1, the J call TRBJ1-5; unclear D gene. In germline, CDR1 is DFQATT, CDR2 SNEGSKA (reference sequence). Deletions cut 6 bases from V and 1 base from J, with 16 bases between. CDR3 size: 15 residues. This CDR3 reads CSAFQAAWSNQPQHF. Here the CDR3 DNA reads TGCAGTGCCTTTCAGGCGGCATGGAGCAATCAGCCCCAGCATTTT.

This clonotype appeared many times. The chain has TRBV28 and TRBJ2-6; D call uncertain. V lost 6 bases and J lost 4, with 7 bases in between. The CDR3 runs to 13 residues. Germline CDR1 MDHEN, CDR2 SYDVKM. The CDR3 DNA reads TGTGCCAGCAGAAGAATCGGGGCCAACGTCCTGACTTTC. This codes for CASRRIGANVLTF.

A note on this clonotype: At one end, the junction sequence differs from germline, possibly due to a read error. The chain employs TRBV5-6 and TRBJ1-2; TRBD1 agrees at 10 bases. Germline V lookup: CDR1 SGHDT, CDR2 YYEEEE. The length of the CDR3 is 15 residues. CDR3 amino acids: CASSEGTGDVYDYTF. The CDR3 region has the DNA TGTGCCAGCAGCGAGGGGACAGGGGACGTCTATGACTACACCTTC.